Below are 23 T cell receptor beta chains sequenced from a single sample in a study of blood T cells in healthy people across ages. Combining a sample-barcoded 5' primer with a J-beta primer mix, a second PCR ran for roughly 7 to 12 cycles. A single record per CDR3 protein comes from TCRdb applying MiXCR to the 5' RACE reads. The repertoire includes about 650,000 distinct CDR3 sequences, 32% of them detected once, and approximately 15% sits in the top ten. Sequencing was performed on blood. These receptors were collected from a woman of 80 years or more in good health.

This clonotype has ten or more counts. The CDR3 loop is CSASIGGQDTQYF. DNA for the CDR3: TGCAGTGCTAGTATAGGGGGCCAAGATACGCAGTATTTT. The chain uses TRBV20-1 and TRBJ2-3; 7 nucleotides match TRBD1. V lost 3 bases, J lost 5 bases, and 5 bases stayed unmatched. The CDR3 consists of 13 residues. CDR1 and CDR2 from the germline V gene are DFQATT and SNEGSKA (reference sequence).

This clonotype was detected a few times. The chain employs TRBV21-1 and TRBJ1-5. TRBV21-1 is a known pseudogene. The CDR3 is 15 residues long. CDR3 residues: CASSMTVGSNQPQHF. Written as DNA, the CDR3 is TGTGCCAGCAGCATGACGGTGGGGAGCAATCAGCCCCAGCATTTT.

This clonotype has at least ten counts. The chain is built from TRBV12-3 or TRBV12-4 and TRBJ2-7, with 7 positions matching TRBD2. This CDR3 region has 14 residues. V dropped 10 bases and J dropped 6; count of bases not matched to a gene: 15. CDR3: CATSDVLTGGEQYF. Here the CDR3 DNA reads TGTGCCACCTCGGACGTCTTGACGGGGGGCGAGCAGTACTTC.

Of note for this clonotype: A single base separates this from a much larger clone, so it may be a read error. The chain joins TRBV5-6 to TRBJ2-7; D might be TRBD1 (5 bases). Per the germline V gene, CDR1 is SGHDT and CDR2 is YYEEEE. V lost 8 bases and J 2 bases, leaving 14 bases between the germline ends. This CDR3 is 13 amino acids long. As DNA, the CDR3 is TGTGCCAGGGGGCGACGTTCGGCCTACGAGCAGTACTTC. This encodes CARGRRSAYEQYF.

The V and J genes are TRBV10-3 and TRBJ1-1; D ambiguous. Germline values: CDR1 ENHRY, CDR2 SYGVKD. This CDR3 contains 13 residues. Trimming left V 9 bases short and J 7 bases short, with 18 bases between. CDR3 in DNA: TGTGCCATGCAAGGGTATCTAGGCATTGAAGCTTTCTTT. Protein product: CAMQGYLGIEAFF.

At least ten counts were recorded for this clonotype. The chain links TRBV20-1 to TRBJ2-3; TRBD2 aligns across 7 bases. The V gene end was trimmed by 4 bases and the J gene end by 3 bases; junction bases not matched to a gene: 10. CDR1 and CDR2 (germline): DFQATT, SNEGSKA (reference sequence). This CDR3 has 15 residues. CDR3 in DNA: TGCAGTGCTAACGACCGGTTGGGAGGGACAGATACGCAGTATTTT. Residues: CSANDRLGGTDTQYF.

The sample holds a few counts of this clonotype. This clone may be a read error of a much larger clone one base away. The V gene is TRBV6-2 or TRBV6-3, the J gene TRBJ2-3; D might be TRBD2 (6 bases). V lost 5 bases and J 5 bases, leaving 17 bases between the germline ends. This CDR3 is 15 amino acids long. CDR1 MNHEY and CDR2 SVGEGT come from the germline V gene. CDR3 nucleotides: TGTGCCAGCAGTGCCCGCCGGGGGAGAGGAGATACGCAGTATTTT. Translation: CASSARRGRGDTQYF.

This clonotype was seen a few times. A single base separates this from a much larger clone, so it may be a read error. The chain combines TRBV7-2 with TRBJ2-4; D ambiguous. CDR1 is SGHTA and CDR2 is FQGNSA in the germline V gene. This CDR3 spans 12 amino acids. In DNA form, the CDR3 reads TGTGCCAACAGCTCCGGCAAAAACATTCAGTACTTC. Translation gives CANSSGKNIQYF. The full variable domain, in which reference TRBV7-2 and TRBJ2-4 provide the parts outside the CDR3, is GAGVSQSPSNKVTEKGKDVELRCDPISGHTALYWYRQSLGQGLEFLIYFQGNSAPDKSGLPSDRFSAERTGGSVSTLTIQRTQQEDSAVYLCANSSGKNIQYFGAGTRLSVL.

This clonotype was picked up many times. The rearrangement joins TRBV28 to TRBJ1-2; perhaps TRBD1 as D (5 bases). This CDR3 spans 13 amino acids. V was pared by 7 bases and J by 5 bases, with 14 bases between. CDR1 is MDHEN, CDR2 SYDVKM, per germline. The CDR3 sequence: CASTNTGYYGYTF. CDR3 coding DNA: TGTGCCAGCACTAATACAGGCTATTATGGCTACACCTTC.

CDR3 in DNA: TGTGCCAGCAGCCCCATGGGACAAGGGACGGAAGCTTTCTTT. Translated: CASSPMGQGTEAFF. The V gene is TRBV5-6, the J gene TRBJ1-1; possible D gene TRBD1, 6 bases. V gave up 4 bases and J gave up 8 bases, with 18 bases separating them. Germline values: CDR1 SGHDT, CDR2 YYEEEE. This CDR3 is 14 amino acids long.

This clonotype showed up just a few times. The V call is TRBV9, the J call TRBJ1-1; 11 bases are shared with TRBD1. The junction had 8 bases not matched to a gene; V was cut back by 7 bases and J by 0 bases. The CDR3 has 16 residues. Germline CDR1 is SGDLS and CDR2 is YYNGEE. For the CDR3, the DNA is TGTGCCAGCGTCCGGGACAGGGGGTATCTGAACACTGAAGCTTTCTTT. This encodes CASVRDRGYLNTEAFF.

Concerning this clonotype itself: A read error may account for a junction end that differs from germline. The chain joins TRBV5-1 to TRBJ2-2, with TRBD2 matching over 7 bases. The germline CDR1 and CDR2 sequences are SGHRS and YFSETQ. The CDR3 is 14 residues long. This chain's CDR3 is CAGSSAGRAGELFF. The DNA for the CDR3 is TGCGCCGGCAGCTCGGCAGGGAGGGCCGGGGAGCTGTTTTTT.

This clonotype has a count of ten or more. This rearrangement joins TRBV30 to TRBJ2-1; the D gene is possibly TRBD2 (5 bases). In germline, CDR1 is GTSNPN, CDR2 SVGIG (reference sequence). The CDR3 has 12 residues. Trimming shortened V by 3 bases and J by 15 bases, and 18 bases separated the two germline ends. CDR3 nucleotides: TGTGCCTGGAGCGGAGGAGGTGGTCGCAGGTTCTTC. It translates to CAWSGGGGRRFF.

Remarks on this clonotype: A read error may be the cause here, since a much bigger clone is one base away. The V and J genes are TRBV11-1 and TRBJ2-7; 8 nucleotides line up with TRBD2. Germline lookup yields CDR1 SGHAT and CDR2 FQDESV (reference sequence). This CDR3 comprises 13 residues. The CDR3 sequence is CAGSRLARDEQYF. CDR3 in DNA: TGTGCCGGCAGCAGACTAGCGCGGGACGAGCAGTACTTC.

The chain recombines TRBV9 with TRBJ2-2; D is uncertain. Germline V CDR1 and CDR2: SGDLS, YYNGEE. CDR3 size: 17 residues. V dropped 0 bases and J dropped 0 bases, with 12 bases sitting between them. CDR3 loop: CASSVARSSANTGELFF. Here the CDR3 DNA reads TGTGCCAGCAGCGTAGCTCGGAGCAGCGCGAACACCGGGGAGCTGTTTTTT. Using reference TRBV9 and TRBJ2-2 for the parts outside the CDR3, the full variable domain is DSGVTQTPKHLITATGQRVTLRCSPRSGDLSVYWYQQSLDQGLQFLIQYYNGEERAKGNILERFSAQQFPDLHSELNLSSLELGDSALYFCASSVARSSANTGELFFGEGSRLTVL.

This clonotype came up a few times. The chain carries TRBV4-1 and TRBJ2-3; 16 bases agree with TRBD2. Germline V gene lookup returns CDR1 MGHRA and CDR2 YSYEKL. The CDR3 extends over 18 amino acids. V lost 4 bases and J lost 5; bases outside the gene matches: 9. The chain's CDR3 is CASSRREGLAGGQDTQYF. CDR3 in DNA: TGCGCCAGCAGCCGCCGAGAGGGACTAGCGGGGGGGCAAGATACGCAGTATTTT.

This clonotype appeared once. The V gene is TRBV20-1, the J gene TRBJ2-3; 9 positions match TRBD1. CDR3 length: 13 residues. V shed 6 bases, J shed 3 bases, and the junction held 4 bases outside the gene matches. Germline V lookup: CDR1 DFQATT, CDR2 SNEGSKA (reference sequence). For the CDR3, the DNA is TGCAGTGCCCGGGACAGGGAAACAGATACGCAGTATTTT. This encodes CSARDRETDTQYF.

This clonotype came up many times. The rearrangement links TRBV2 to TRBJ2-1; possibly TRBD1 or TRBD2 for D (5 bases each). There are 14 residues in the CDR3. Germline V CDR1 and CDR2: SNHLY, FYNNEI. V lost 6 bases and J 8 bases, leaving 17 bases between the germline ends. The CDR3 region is CASRPVGVMDEQFF. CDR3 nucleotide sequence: TGTGCCAGCAGACCCGTGGGGGTAATGGATGAGCAGTTCTTC. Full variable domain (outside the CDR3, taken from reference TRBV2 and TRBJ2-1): EPEVTQTPSHQVTQMGQEVILRCVPISNHLYFYWYRQILGQKVEFLVSFYNNEISEKSEIFDDQFSVERPDGSNFTLKIRSTKLEDSAMYFCASRPVGVMDEQFFGPGTRLTVL.

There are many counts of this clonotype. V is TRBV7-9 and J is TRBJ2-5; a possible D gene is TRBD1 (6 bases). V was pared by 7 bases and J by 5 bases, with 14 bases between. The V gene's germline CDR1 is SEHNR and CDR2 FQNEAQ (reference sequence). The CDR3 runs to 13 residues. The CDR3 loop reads CASTRTRGETQYF. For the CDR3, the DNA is TGTGCCAGCACCCGGACAAGGGGGGAGACCCAGTACTTC.

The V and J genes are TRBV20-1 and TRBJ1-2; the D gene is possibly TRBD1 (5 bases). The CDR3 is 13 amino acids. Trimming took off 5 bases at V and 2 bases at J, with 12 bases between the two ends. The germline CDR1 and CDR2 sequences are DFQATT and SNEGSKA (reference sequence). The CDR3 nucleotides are TGCAGTGCTGACCCGGGACGGAACTATGGCTACACCTTC. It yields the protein CSADPGRNYGYTF.

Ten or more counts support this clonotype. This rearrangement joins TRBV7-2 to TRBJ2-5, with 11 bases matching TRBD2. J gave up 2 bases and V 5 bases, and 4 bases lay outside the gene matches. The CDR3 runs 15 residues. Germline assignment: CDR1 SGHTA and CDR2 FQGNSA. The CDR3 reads CASSTLAGGQETQYF. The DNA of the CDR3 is TGTGCCAGCAGCACCTTAGCGGGGGGGCAAGAGACCCAGTACTTC.

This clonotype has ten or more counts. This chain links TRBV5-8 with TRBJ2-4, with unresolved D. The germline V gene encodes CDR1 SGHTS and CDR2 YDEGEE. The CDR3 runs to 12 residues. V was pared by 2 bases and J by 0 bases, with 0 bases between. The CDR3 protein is CASSLAKNIQYF. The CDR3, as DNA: TGTGCCAGCAGCTTAGCCAAAAACATTCAGTACTTC.

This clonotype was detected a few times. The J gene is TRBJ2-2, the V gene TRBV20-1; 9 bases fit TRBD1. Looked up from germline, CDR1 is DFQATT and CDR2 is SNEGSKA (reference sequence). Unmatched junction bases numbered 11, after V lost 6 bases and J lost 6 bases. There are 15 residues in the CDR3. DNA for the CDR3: TGCAGTGCGGAGACAGGGGGGGAATTTTCCGGGGAGCTGTTTTTT. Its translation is CSAETGGEFSGELFF.